The present entry profiles one T cell receptor beta chain with its context. Its cognate antigen is unknown. TCR beta VDJ combinations and CDR3 sequences were profiled from genomic DNA. TCRdb recomputed calls from the reads with MiXCR, one row per CDR3 protein. The table shows 300,000 or so distinct CDR3 sequences, with approximately 60% occurring only once. Before being chosen for sequencing, patients had shown CD8+CD57+ cell expansion by flow cytometry. Every patient had severe acquired aplastic anemia. The entry originates in a study of CD8+CD57+ T cells in acquired aplastic anemia. Overall study results and limits: Overlapping CD8+ CDR3 repertoires of patients and controls contained around 30 shared sequences.

Germline lookup yields CDR1 MNHEY and CDR2 SVGAGI. V gave up 4 bases and J gave up 13 bases, with 17 bases separating them. This CDR3 is 14 amino acids long. The material sequenced was sorted CD4+, CD8+, or CD8+CD57+ T cells (not recorded which) from PBMCs. The chain combines TRBV6-5 with TRBJ1-6, with D possibly being TRBD1 (5 bases). The sequence was obtained from a human donor with aplastic anemia. CDR3 region: CASSLPGVGRPLHF. In DNA form, the CDR3 reads TGTGCCAGCAGTTTACCGGGGGTTGGTAGGCCCCTCCACTTT.